This T cell receptor beta chain was identified in a study of Ad26.COV2.S vaccination and SARS-CoV-2 variants. Study results and limitations: Breadth of non-spike TCRs did not differ between vaccinees and placebo recipients.

The treatment: roughly 19 received Ad26.COV2.S at low or high dose, single or two shots; 5 received placebo; per-sample allocation not given. Following the first vaccine or placebo injection, samples were taken on day 63. Data came from immunoSEQ multiplex PCR; TCRdb stores just in-frame clones and leaves some out. The sample has some 420,000 clones, approximately 87% seen once; the top ten hold 3.6%. This CDR3 has 12 residues. Germline V gene data show CDR1 as ENHRY and CDR2 as SYGVKD. With 3 bases removed from V and 3 bases from J, the gap between germline ends came to 5 bases. As for this clone: Its target is unknown.

The sequence derives from a person between 18 and 65 years old who received the Ad26.COV2.S COVID-19 vaccine or a placebo. Sample: peripheral blood, taken in a trial of Ad26.COV2.S vaccine versus placebo. The chain carries TRBV10-3 and TRBJ1-1; D is unresolved. In DNA form, the CDR3 reads TGTGCCATCAGTGAAGCGGACACTGAAGCTTTCTTT. This codes for CAISEADTEAFF.